This T cell receptor (beta chain) was identified in a study of T-cell memory formation after mild COVID-19. The overall study: Largely donor-specific TCR clusters were found.

5'RACE with constant-segment primers built TCRalpha and TCRbeta cDNA libraries with UMIs. MiXCR, run by TCRdb on the 5' RACE reads, gives a single entry per CDR3 protein. The repertoire includes roughly 610,000 distinct CDR3 sequences, 15% to 20% of them detected once, and around 7.8% sits in the top ten. Germline assignment: CDR1 DFQATT and CDR2 SNEGSKA (reference sequence). The trim removed 5 bases at V and 2 bases at J, leaving 14 bases unmatched. The CDR3 runs to 18 residues. The V and J genes are TRBV20-1 and TRBJ2-2; TRBD2 agrees at 10 bases. Sequencing used PBMCs or a T cell subset sorted from them (not recorded which). The TCR originated in an adult woman who had mild COVID-19 (a few samples of this study predate the infection). Cell type and time point are not known. The CDR3 DNA reads TGCAGTGCTGGCGGGTCAGCGGGAGGGGGTTTAAACACCGGGGAGCTGTTTTTT. It translates to CSAGGSAGGGLNTGELFF.